The 3 T cell receptor beta chains below were found in one sample sequenced in a study of T cell changes during pregnancy in multiple sclerosis. Method: immunoSEQ multiplex PCR; TCRdb's copy keeps in-frame clones and lacks some. This sample has 65,000 to 80,000 clones; 90% to 95% occur once, and the top ten carry more than 0.9%. The sequences come from peripheral blood, collected in the first trimester of pregnancy. Receptors were obtained from a female donor with multiple sclerosis, enrolled in a pregnancy study.

The V gene is TRBV19, the J gene TRBJ2-1; maybe TRBD2 (5 bases). Trimming removed 6 bases from V and 8 bases from J, with 8 bases in between. The germline V gene encodes CDR1 LNHDA and CDR2 SQIVND (reference sequence). The CDR3 spans 11 residues. The CDR3 bases are TGTGCCAGTAGGGAGGTTGATGAGCAGTTCTTC. Translated, it gives CASREVDEQFF. Complete variable domain (other parts from reference TRBV19 and TRBJ2-1): DGGITQSPKYLFRKEGQNVTLSCEQNLNHDAMYWYRQDPGQGLRLIYYSQIVNDFQKGDIAEGYSVSREKKESFPLTVTSAQKNPTAFYLCASREVDEQFFGPGTRLTVL.

The V and J genes are TRBV25-1 and TRBJ2-4; D possibly corresponds to TRBD2 (7 bases). Germline values: CDR1 MGHDK, CDR2 SYGVNS. The CDR3 is 16 amino acids. V lost 1 base, J lost 4 bases, and 14 bases lay in between. The CDR3 reads CASSEFGGASKNIQYF. For the CDR3, the DNA is TGTGCCAGCAGTGAATTTGGGGGGGCCTCAAAAAACATTCAGTACTTC.

This chain links TRBV11-1 with TRBJ2-3, with 12 bases matching TRBD2. The junction had 6 bases not matched to a gene; V was cut back by 8 bases and J by 6 bases. The CDR3 sequence is 14 residues long. In germline, CDR1 is SGHAT, CDR2 FQDESV (reference sequence). CDR3 loop: CASGLAGGPDTQYF. CDR3 DNA sequence: TGTGCCAGCGGGCTAGCGGGGGGGCCGGATACGCAGTATTTT.